Listed below are T cell receptor beta chains from one sample, sequenced in a study of shared clonotypes between healthy human individuals. Clones were read by immunoSEQ multiplex PCR, and TCRdb kept only the in-frame ones, dropping some. The table shows 800,000 to 950,000 clones, with approximately 96% occurring only once. The material sequenced was naive CD8+ T cells sorted from blood. These TCRs come from a man aged 25-40 years in good health. Both conserved end residues are part of each CDR3. Each record gives: CDR3 DNA, CDR3 protein, J gene, clone size, V gene, D gene. A D gene is named only where the DNA matches it firmly. The size entry is marked missing in some rows and otherwise reads once, few, many or a size class.

TGTGCCAGCAGCTTACAGGGGTTTGCAGATACGCAGTATTTT | CASSLQGFADTQYF | TRBJ2-3 | once | TRBV7-2 | -
TGTGCCAGCAGCTCACTTAAAGGGACAGGGGGCGAGTACAATGAGCAGTTCTTC | CASSSLKGTGGEYNEQFF | TRBJ2-1 | - | TRBV5-8 | TRBD1
TGTGCCAGCAGCTCCGGGACAGGAGTTTATAGCAATCAGCCCCAGCATTTT | CASSSGTGVYSNQPQHF | TRBJ1-5 | once | TRBV7-9 | TRBD1
TGTGCCAGCAGCGTAGGTGGGACAGGACAAGAGACCCAGTACTTC | CASSVGGTGQETQYF | TRBJ2-5 | - | TRBV9 | TRBD1
TGTGCCAGCAGTGGGGGTACAGCCTTCATCGCAAATGAGCAGTTCTTC | CASSGGTAFIANEQFF | TRBJ2-1 | - | TRBV27 | -
TGTGCCAGCAGCTTAGCGGTAGCAGAATATGGCTACACCTTC | CASSLAVAEYGYTF | TRBJ1-2 | - | TRBV7-9 | -
TGTGCCAGCAGTGACTCTGGGAAAACATACAATGAGCAGTTCTTC | CASSDSGKTYNEQFF | TRBJ2-1 | - | TRBV6-4 | -
TGTGCCAGCAGCTCGACCGGGACAGGGAGTTACAATGAGCAGTTCTTC | CASSSTGTGSYNEQFF | TRBJ2-1 | - | TRBV11-1 | TRBD1
TGTGCCAGCAGAAATAGCGGTTTCCAAGGTCGTGAGACCCAGTACTTC | CASRNSGFQGRETQYF | TRBJ2-5 | - | TRBV11-2 | -
TGTGCCAGCAGCGCCCCAGTCTCTGGAAACACCATATATTTT | CASSAPVSGNTIYF | TRBJ1-3 | once | TRBV7-9 | -
TGCGCCAGCAGTACAGGGAGCTCCTCCTACGAGCAGTACTTC | CASSTGSSSYEQYF | TRBJ2-7 | - | TRBV4-1 | -
TGTGCCAGCCGGACTAGCGGGTACGAGTTTGAAGATACGCAGTATTTT | CASRTSGYEFEDTQYF | TRBJ2-3 | - | TRBV13 | TRBD2
TGTGCCAGCAGTGAGGAGGATGGGGGGCGCAGCACAACCGGGGAGCTGTTTTTT | CASSEEDGGRSTTGELFF | TRBJ2-2 | - | TRBV28 | -
TGTGCCAGCAGCTACCCCGGGACACATGAAGAGAGTTCCTACGAGCAGTACTTC | CASSYPGTHEESSYEQYF | TRBJ2-7 | - | TRBV28 | -
TGCGCCAGCAGCTGGCGGGACCCCAACACTGAAGCTTTCTTT | CASSWRDPNTEAFF | TRBJ1-1 | few | TRBV5-1 | -
TGTGCCAGCCACCCTACAAGCTCTGGGGCCAACGTCCTGACTTTC | CASHPTSSGANVLTF | TRBJ2-6 | - | TRBV25-1 | -
TGTGCCAGCAGACCTCTCGACTCGAGCTCCTACGAGCAGTACTTC | CASRPLDSSSYEQYF | TRBJ2-7 | - | TRBV27 | -
TGTGCCAGCAGCGTAGAGGACAGGGCTGTGAACAATGAGCAGTTCTTC | CASSVEDRAVNNEQFF | TRBJ2-1 | - | TRBV9 | TRBD1
TGTGCCACCAGCGACACATACAATGAGCAGTTCTTC | CATSDTYNEQFF | TRBJ2-1 | - | TRBV15 | -
TGCGCCAGCAGCCTCAACTCCTACGAGCAGTACTTC | CASSLNSYEQYF | TRBJ2-7 | - | TRBV5-1 | -
TGTGCCAGCAGCGACCCGGGACAGGGGCCTGACACCGGGGAGCTGTTTTTT | CASSDPGQGPDTGELFF | TRBJ2-2 | - | TRBV7-9 | TRBD1
TGTGCCACCAGCAGAGATCGTCGTCAGATACTCTCCTACGAGCAGTACTTC | CATSRDRRQILSYEQYF | TRBJ2-7 | - | TRBV15 | -
TGTGCCAGCAGCCAAGATCTTGCGACTAGCGGCCTTACCTACGAGCAGTACTTC | CASSQDLATSGLTYEQYF | TRBJ2-7 | - | TRBV4-2 | TRBD2
TGCAGCGTTGAGGCAGGGGGCACTGAAGCTTTCTTT | CSVEAGGTEAFF | TRBJ1-1 | - | TRBV29-1 | TRBD1
TGTGCCAGCAGCGCCCGACTAGAACAAGAGACCCAGTACTTC | CASSARLEQETQYF | TRBJ2-5 | - | TRBV11-3 | -